The TCR beta chain under discussion was sequenced for a study of blood T cell repertoires in COVID-19. Trimming removed 0 bases from V and 5 bases from J, with 5 bases in between. The CDR3 length is 13 residues. Repertoires were generated with immunoSEQ multiplex PCR, while TCRdb's copy carries only in-frame clones and drops some. The sample lists some 83,000 clones, around 80% occurring once. The sequence derives from a man aged 60-69 years with active or convalescent COVID-19. The material sequenced was peripheral blood. The V call is TRBV12-3 or TRBV12-4, the J call TRBJ2-1; D gene ambiguous. As DNA, the CDR3 is TGTGCCAGCAGTTTAGCGGCCAACAATGAGCAGTTCTTC. Residues: CASSLAANNEQFF.